The text below deals with one TCR beta chain. The data derive from a study of blood T cell repertoires in COVID-19. Looking at the study overall: Spain, Italy and the United States supplied samples that represented acute and convalescent COVID-19. The cDNA or gDNA used as material had been derived from T cells, B-cell-depleted T cells, or PBMCs.

The method was immunoSEQ multiplex PCR; TCRdb's version includes in-frame clones alone and lacks a portion of them. The sample consists of about 260,000 clones, approximately 85% of them appearing once. This CDR3 region has 13 residues. V lost 6 bases and J lost 3; bases outside the gene matches: 0. Germline values: CDR1 KGHSH, CDR2 LQKENI. The V call is TRBV18, the J call TRBJ2-1, with TRBD1 matching over 9 bases. Material: PBMCs or T cells enriched from blood (not recorded which). The receptor's source is a woman aged 45-65 years who had recovered from COVID-19. CDR3 in DNA: TGTGCCAGCTCGGGACAGGGCTACAATGAGCAGTTCTTC. Its protein is CASSGQGYNEQFF.